Here is one T cell receptor beta chain with its context. This clonotype was seen repeatedly, ten times or more. Its antigen is not yet known. The sample holds no much larger clone one base away, and base qualities are not on file. TCR beta CDR3 regions were amplified from RNA transcripts. A first-round RT-PCR of the TCR CDR3 used the HTBI primer set with the Qiagen OneStep RT-PCR kit. Libraries were constructed in a second round of multiplex PCR, after which size selection and purification were carried out. The libraries were sequenced on an Illumina HiSeq2000 using paired-end 100 bp reads. Per the authors' processing: Raw data were processed with SOAPnuke, discarding reads with adapters, uncalled bases, mean Phred below 15, or no exact constant-primer or identifier match. COPE v1.2.5 was used to merge the high-quality paired reads, and each unique nucleotide sequence was defined as a clonotype. MiTCR v1.1 was used to align the clonotypes against IMGT TRBV, TRBD and TRBJ reference segments. The analysis was restricted to V-J combinations with a frequency above 0.0001, which together covered just over 99% of the repertoires. A TCS score was defined as the ratio of F50 (clonal expansion) to E x V (chaos), with BLOSUM62-based TCRdist applied between CDR3 peptides within each V-J. Welch's t-statistics and random forest reduced fewer than 600 V-J features to under 15, which were used in a naive Bayes classifier (R e1071). Using fastp at Q25 and MiXCR, TCRdb reprocessed the public reads and kept productive beta chains. Rows with a matching CDR3 protein are joined into one entry that keeps the most common DNA and genes. The V and J calls were determined by TCRdb, not by the authors. This sample is represented by hundreds of thousands of distinct CDR3 sequences; approximately 14% of them were singletons. The ten largest account for more than 8.5% of the sample.

These data are taken from a study of T cells in Graves' hyperthyroidism and ophthalmopathy (dated by TCRdb to about 2019). At the level of the whole study: Peripheral blood was collected at initial diagnosis, before any treatment. To identify TCR V-J signatures that set the groups apart, the researchers used a discovery cohort of about a hundred patients, made up of 40 to 45 with Graves' ophthalmopathy and approximately 57 with stable Graves' hyperthyroidism. After sampling, hyperthyroidism patients received methimazole starting at 30 mg daily, and ophthalmopathy patients received high-dose intravenous methylprednisolone. TCR Vbeta CDR3 sequencing of around 130 peripheral blood samples (roughly 41 ophthalmopathy, roughly 72 hyperthyroidism and around 17 progressor patients) is reported in the paper. The 100 discovery patients were randomly divided into training and test sets at a 7:3 ratio. In addition, the study compared T-cell repertoires in thyroid tissue and in blood from several Graves' hyperthyroidism patients. Prospective prediction of ophthalmopathy was tested in an independent validation cohort of 18 to 20 hyperthyroidism patients and 15 to 17 patients who later progressed to ophthalmopathy. Points the paper makes about the study in general: Blood samples also contained most of the expanded thyroid clonotypes (frequency above 0.001), which suggests that blood repertoires may reflect thyroid immune responses. No statistical method was used to set the sample size in advance, and investigators knew the group allocation. Ophthalmopathy was separated from stable hyperthyroidism by a 13 V-J signature model, with about 88% sensitivity and roughly 81% specificity obtained in cross-validation and 80%/75% obtained in testing. During validation, the model predicted progression to ophthalmopathy a median of roughly six months ahead of onset, with approximately 70% sensitivity and roughly 72% specificity.

Stable Graves' hyperthyroidism was defined as the absence of progression to ophthalmopathy over 18 months of follow-up. Hyperthyroidism patients were aged 18 to 65 years and newly diagnosed, with disease duration of less than 2 months. The study excluded patients with uncontrolled infections, other autoimmune diseases, pregnancy or lactation. Diagnoses were established on the basis of clinical symptoms, serum thyroxine and TRAb, thyroid ultrasound, and orbital computed tomography. Ficoll-Paque density gradient centrifugation was used to isolate PBMCs from about 10 ml of fresh peripheral blood. Total RNA was extracted with Trizol reagent, and quality was checked on an Agilent 2100 Bioanalyzer. The CDR3 goes from the cysteine to the phenylalanine over 15 residues. The sequence is cut down to CDR3 DNA, 45 bases in frame from base 1. The junction shows trimming of 6 bases on V and 4 bases on J, and the gene matches do not reach 11 bases of it.

The chain links TRBV12-3 or TRBV12-4 with TRBJ2-7; 8 bases in between match TRBD2. The source is a woman aged 18-29 years with Graves' hyperthyroidism. Sequencing input: blood. CDR3 protein: CASRSSSGSLYEQYF. The DNA sequence is as follows: TGTGCCAGCAGGTCCTCGAGCGGGAGTTTATACGAGCAGTACTTC.